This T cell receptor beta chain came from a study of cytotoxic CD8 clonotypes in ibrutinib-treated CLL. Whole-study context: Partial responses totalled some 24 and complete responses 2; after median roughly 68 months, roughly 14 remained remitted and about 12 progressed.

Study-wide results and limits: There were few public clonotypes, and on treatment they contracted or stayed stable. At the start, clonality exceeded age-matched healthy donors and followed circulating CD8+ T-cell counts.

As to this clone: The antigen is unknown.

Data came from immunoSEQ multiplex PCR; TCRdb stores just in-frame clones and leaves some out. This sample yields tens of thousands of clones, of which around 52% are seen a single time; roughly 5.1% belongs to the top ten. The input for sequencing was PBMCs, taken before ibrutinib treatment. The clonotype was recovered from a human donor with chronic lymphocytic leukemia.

In nucleotides, the CDR3 is TGTGCCAGCAGACGGGGCACTAGCGGGGGTGAGACCCAGTACTTC. Amino acid sequence: CASRRGTSGGETQYF. The rearrangement uses TRBV2 and TRBJ2-5; 11 bases map to TRBD2. Germline loops: CDR1 SNHLY, CDR2 FYNNEI. V trimming: 6 bases; J trimming: 5 bases; junction bases outside the gene matches: 8. The CDR3 loop spans 15 amino acids.